These 10 T cell receptor beta chains came from one sample sequenced in a study of T cell changes during pregnancy in multiple sclerosis. Produced via immunoSEQ multiplex PCR; TCRdb's table is partial and in-frame only. The data show more than 85,000 clones, approximately 94% seen once. The sample was peripheral blood, taken before pregnancy. Receptor source: a female donor with multiple sclerosis, enrolled in a pregnancy study.

V usage is TRBV19 and J usage is TRBJ1-4; 8 bases are shared with TRBD1. Germline trimming cut 5 bases from V and 8 bases from J; bases unmatched to any gene: 7. CDR1 is LNHDA and CDR2 is SQIVND in the germline V gene (reference sequence). This CDR3 spans 14 amino acids. The CDR3: CASSLQGAQEKLFF. The DNA of the CDR3 is TGTGCCAGTAGTCTGCAGGGGGCTCAGGAAAAACTGTTTTTT.

This chain joins TRBV6-5 and TRBJ1-1, with 8 bases that match TRBD1. The CDR3 sequence is 15 residues long. V shed 6 bases, J shed 5 bases, and the junction held 11 bases outside the gene matches. Per germline, CDR1 MNHEY and CDR2 SVGAGI. The CDR3 here is CASRFRQGSFTEAFF. In nucleotides, the CDR3 is TGTGCCAGCAGGTTTAGACAGGGGAGTTTTACTGAAGCTTTCTTT.

Written as DNA, the CDR3 is TGCAGCGTTGAAGATCCCGACAGGGTCTATGGCTACACCTTC. Its protein is CSVEDPDRVYGYTF. The J gene is TRBJ1-2, the V gene TRBV29-1; 7 nucleotides match TRBD1. The CDR3 spans 14 residues. Germline assignment: CDR1 SQVTM and CDR2 ANQGSEA. With 0 bases clipped from V and 4 bases from J, the junction kept 5 bases outside the gene matches.

The chain recombines TRBV6-1 with TRBJ2-1; possibly TRBD2 for D (5 bases). Trimming removed 2 bases at V and 0 bases at J, with 20 bases between. The CDR3 has 19 amino acids. Looked up from germline, CDR1 is MNHNS and CDR2 is SASEGT. The CDR3 bases are TGTGCCAGCAGTGAATCTCTCGAGGCTAGCAGAAGCTCCTACAATGAGCAGTTCTTC. Residues: CASSESLEASRSSYNEQFF.

The rearrangement uses TRBV5-1 and TRBJ2-2, with 7 bases matching TRBD2. V was clipped by 6 bases and J by 4 bases; unmatched bases: 9. The CDR3 totals 15 residues. Germline V gene sequence: CDR1 SGHRS, CDR2 YFSETQ. The CDR3 region has the DNA TGCGCCAGCATAGATACTGGGAGGGGCACCGGGGAGCTGTTTTTT. Translation gives CASIDTGRGTGELFF. Supplemented by reference TRBV5-1 and TRBJ2-2, the full variable domain reads KAGVTQTPRYLIKTRGQQVTLSCSPISGHRSVSWYQQTPGQGLQFLFEYFSETQRNKGNFPGRFSGRQFSNSRSEMNVSTLELGDSALYLCASIDTGRGTGELFFGEGSRLTVL.

The J gene is TRBJ2-5, the V gene TRBV7-9; possibly TRBD2 for D (6 bases). This CDR3 is built from 15 residues. CDR1 and CDR2 from the germline V gene are SEHNR and FQNEAQ (reference sequence). Trimming took 2 bases from V and 1 from J, leaving 11 bases between them. CDR3 amino acids: CASSLRLGLQETQYF. In nucleotides, the CDR3 is TGTGCCAGCAGCTTACGCTTGGGACTCCAAGAGACCCAGTACTTC.

This chain uses TRBV7-9 with TRBJ2-4; 9 nucleotides match TRBD1. The CDR3 consists of 15 residues. The germline V gene encodes CDR1 SEHNR and CDR2 FQNEAQ (reference sequence). Trimming removed 6 bases from V and 4 bases from J; junction bases left unmatched: 7. CDR3 region: CASSPPGQGKNIQYF. In DNA, the CDR3 is TGTGCCAGCAGTCCACCGGGACAGGGAAAAAACATTCAGTACTTC.

This chain links TRBV9 with TRBJ2-7; 9 positions match TRBD1. The V segment lost 4 bases and the J segment 2 bases; nucleotides outside the gene matches: 7. Germline V gene data show CDR1 as SGDLS and CDR2 as YYNGEE. The CDR3 spans 15 residues. The CDR3, as DNA: TGTGCCAGCAGCACATTCGGACAGGGGACCTACGAGCAGTACTTC. Amino acids: CASSTFGQGTYEQYF.

V and J are TRBV5-4 and TRBJ1-1; D gene unclear. The length of the CDR3 is 14 residues. The germline V gene has CDR1 SGHNT and CDR2 YYREEE (reference sequence). Trimming removed 3 bases from V and 4 bases from J, with 13 bases in between. CDR3 residues: CASSSPKGGTEAFF. Written as DNA, the CDR3 is TGTGCCAGCAGCTCGCCTAAGGGAGGCACTGAAGCTTTCTTT.

This chain uses TRBV5-1 with TRBJ2-7; 11 positions match TRBD1. J was trimmed by 4 bases and V by 4 bases; bases with no gene match: 4. The germline CDR1 and CDR2 sequences are SGHRS and YFSETQ. The CDR3 is made up of 14 amino acids. CDR3: CASSAGTGGYEQYF. The CDR3 coding sequence is TGCGCCAGCAGCGCCGGGACAGGGGGATACGAGCAGTACTTC. Looking up the rest from reference TRBV5-1 and TRBJ2-7 gives the full variable domain: KAGVTQTPRYLIKTRGQQVTLSCSPISGHRSVSWYQQTPGQGLQFLFEYFSETQRNKGNFPGRFSGRQFSNSRSEMNVSTLELGDSALYLCASSAGTGGYEQYFGPGTRLTVT.